This entry describes one T cell receptor beta chain. The data are from a study of blood T cell repertoires in COVID-19. Whole-study context: Samples taken during acute and convalescent COVID-19 were collected in the United States, Italy and Spain. PBMCs, B-cell-depleted T cells, or T cells provided the cDNA or gDNA that made up the material.

CDR3 size: 18 residues. Germline CDR1 reads LGHNA; CDR2 reads YNFKEQ. V was clipped by 1 base and J by 3 bases; unmatched bases: 13. Original data processing: Reference gene primers were amplified, and this amplification served to estimate nucleated cell counts. The protocol was immunoSEQ multiplex PCR, while the TCRdb copy is restricted to in-frame clones and leaves out a portion. V and J calls plus clone size are reproduced from that table; the DNA served to infer D and trimming. This sample yields 200,000 or so clones, of which 79% are seen a single time; about 18% belongs to the top ten. The rearrangement uses TRBV4-2 and TRBJ2-7, with 9 positions matching TRBD2. The TCR originated in a man between 60 and 75 years old with active or convalescent COVID-19. The source material was peripheral blood. CDR3 residues: CASSQAPIASGTHYEQYF. CDR3 coding DNA: TGTGCCAGCAGCCAAGCCCCGATTGCTAGCGGGACCCACTACGAGCAGTACTTC.